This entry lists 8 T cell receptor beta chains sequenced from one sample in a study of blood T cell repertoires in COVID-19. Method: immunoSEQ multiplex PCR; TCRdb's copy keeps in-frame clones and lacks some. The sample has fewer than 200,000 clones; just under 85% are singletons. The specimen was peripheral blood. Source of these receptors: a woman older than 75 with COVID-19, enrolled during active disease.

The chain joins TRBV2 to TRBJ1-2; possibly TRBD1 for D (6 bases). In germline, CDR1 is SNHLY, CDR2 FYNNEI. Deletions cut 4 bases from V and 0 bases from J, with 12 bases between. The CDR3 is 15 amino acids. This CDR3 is CASSGQVLPNYGYTF. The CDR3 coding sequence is TGTGCCAGCAGTGGACAGGTCTTGCCTAACTATGGCTACACCTTC.

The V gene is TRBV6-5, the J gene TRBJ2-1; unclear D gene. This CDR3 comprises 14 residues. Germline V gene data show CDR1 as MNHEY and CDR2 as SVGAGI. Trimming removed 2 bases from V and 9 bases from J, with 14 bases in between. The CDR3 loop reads CASSYDSWQGEQFF. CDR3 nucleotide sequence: TGTGCCAGCAGTTACGACTCCTGGCAAGGTGAGCAGTTCTTC.

CDR3 amino acids: CASSGTDFSYNSPLHF. The CDR3 DNA follows: TGTGCCAGCAGCGGGACAGATTTCTCCTATAATTCACCCCTCCACTTT. The chain carries TRBV9 and TRBJ1-6; possible D gene TRBD1, 6 bases. V was clipped by 3 bases and J by 0 bases, with 10 bases between them. Per the germline V gene, CDR1 is SGDLS and CDR2 is YYNGEE. The CDR3 covers 16 residues.

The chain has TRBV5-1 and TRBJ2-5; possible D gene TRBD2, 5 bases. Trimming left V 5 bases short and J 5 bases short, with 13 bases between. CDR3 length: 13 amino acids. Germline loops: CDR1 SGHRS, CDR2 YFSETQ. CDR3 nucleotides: TGCGCCAGCAGGGTGGTAGCGAAGGAGACCCAGTACTTC. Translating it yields CASRVVAKETQYF.

CDR3 DNA: TGTGCCAGCAGTTTGCTGAGAACTGAAGCTTTCTTT. Translation: CASSLLRTEAFF. The chain employs TRBV12-3 or TRBV12-4 and TRBJ1-1; no clear D gene. The V gene lost 3 bases and the J gene lost 5 bases, with 7 bases spanning the gap. The CDR3 is 12 residues long.

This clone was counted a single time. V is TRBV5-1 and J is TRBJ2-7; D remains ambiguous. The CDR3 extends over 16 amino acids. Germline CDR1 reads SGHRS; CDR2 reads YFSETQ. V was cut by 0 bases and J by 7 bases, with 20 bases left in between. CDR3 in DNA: TGCGCCAGCAGCTTGGGGGCTCAGTCCCCCGGTAGAGAGCAGTACTTC. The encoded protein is CASSLGAQSPGREQYF. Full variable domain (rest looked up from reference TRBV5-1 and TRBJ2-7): KAGVTQTPRYLIKTRGQQVTLSCSPISGHRSVSWYQQTPGQGLQFLFEYFSETQRNKGNFPGRFSGRQFSNSRSEMNVSTLELGDSALYLCASSLGAQSPGREQYFGPGTRLTVT.

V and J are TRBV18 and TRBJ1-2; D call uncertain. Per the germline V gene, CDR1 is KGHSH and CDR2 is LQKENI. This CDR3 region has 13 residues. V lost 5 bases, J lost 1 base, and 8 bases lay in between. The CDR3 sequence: CASSNGVNYGYTF. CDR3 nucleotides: TGTGCCAGCTCAAACGGGGTTAACTATGGCTACACCTTC.

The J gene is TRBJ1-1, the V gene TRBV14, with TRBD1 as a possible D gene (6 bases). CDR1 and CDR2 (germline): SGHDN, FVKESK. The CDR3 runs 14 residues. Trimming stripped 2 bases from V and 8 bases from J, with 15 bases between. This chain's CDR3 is CASSQFGGLREAFF. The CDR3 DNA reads TGTGCCAGCAGCCAATTTGGGGGCCTTAGGGAAGCTTTCTTT.